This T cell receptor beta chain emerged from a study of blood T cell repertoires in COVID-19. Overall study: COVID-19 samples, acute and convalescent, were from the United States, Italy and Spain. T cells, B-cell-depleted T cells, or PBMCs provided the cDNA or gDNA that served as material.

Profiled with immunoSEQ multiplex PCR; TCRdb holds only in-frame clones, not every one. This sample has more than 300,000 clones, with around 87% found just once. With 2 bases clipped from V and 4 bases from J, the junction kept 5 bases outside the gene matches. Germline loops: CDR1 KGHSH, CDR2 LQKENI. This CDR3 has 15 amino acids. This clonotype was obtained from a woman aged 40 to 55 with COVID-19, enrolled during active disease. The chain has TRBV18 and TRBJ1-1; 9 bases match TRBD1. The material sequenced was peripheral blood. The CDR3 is CASSPNTGGITEAFF. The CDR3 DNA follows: TGTGCCAGCTCACCAAACACAGGGGGCATCACTGAAGCTTTCTTT.